The present entry profiles one T cell receptor beta chain with its context. CDR3 length: 15 residues. The germline gives CDR1 ENHRY, CDR2 SYGVKD. Trimming took 3 bases from V and 3 from J; bases not matched to a gene: 7. The data were taken from a study of T-cell reconstitution after alpha-beta-depleted transplantation in children. Preparing the TCRbeta library involved the use of unique molecular identifiers. Via MiXCR, TCRdb re-called the PCR reads, giving one row per CDR3 protein. The data hold about 610,000 distinct CDR3 sequences, with over 9.5% observed a single time. The gene calls are TRBV10-3 and TRBJ1-1; 7 nucleotides align to TRBD1. The source material was PBMCs from the stem cell graft donor, sampled from the stem cell graft. The sequence derives from a human donor who donated a stem cell graft to a child with acute myeloid leukemia. The CDR3 DNA reads TGTGCCATCAGTGAACAGGGGTCGAAGGACACTGAAGCTTTCTTT. Amino acids: CAISEQGSKDTEAFF.